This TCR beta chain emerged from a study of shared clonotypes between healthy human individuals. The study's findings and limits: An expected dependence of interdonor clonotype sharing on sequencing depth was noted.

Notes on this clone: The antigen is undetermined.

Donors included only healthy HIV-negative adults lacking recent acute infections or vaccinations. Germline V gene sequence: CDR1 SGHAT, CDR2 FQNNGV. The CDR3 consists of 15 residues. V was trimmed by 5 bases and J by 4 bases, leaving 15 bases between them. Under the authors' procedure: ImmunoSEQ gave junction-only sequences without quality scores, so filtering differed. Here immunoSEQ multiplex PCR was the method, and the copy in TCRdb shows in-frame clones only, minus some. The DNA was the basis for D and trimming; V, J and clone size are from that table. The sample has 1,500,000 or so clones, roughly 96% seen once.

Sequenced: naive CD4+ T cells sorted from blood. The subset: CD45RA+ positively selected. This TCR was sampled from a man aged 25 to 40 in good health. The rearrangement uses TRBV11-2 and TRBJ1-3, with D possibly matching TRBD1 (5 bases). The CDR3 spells CASSTWQGPGNTIYF. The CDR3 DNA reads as TGTGCCAGCAGCACCTGGCAGGGTCCCGGAAACACCATATATTTT.